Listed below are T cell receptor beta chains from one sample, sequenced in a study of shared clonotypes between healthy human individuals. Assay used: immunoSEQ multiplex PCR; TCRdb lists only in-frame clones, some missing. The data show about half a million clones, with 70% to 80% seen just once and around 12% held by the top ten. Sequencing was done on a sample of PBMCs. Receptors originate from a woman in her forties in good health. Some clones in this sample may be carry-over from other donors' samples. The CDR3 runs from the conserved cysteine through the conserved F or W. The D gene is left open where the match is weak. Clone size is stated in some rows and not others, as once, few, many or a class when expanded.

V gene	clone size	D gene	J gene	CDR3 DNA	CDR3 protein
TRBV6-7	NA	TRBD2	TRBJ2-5	TGTGCCAGCAGTTACTCGATCGGGAGGGGATCGGAGACCCAGTACTTC	CASSYSIGRGSETQYF
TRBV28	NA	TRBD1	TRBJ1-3	TGTGCCAGCAGCCTAACCGGGACAGAAAGAAACACCATATATTTT	CASSLTGTERNTIYF
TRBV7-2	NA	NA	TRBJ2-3	TGTGCCAGCAGCTTTGGGTCTAGCACAGATACGCAGTATTTT	CASSFGSSTDTQYF
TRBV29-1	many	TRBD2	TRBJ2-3	TGCAGCGTTGAATGGCTAGCGGGAGGTCACGGCACAGATACGCAGTATTTT	CSVEWLAGGHGTDTQYF
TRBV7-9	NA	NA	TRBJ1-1	TGTGCCAGCAGCTTATCCACAGGGATGGAAGCTTTCTTT	CASSLSTGMEAFF
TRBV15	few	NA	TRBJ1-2	TGTGCCACCAGCAGCGGGTGGGATCACACCGGGGGCTACACCTTC	CATSSGWDHTGGYTF
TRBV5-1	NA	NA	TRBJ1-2	TGCGCCAGCAGCTTTGGGGGACCAGATACTAACTATGGCTACACCTTC	CASSFGGPDTNYGYTF
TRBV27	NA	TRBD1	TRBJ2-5	TGTGCCAGCAGGCAGGGGGCTTGGGAGACCCAGTACTTC	CASRQGAWETQYF
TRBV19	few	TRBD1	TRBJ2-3	TGTGCCAGTAGTTTTGGACAGGGCACAGATACGCAGTATTTT	CASSFGQGTDTQYF
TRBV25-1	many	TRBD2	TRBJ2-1	TGTGCCAGCAGAACGACTAGCGGGAGTACGGATGAGCAGTTCTTC	CASRTTSGSTDEQFF
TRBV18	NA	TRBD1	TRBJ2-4	TGTGCCAGCTCAGCCGGGACAGGGGTAGCCAAAAACATTCAGTACTTC	CASSAGTGVAKNIQYF
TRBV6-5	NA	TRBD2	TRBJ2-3	TGTGCCAGCAGTCTCAGCGGGAGTGGGACAGATACGCAGTATTTT	CASSLSGSGTDTQYF
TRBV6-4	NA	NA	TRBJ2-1	TGTGCCAGCACCCGGGACTCCGATAAAAAGGACTACAATGAGCAGTTCTTC	CASTRDSDKKDYNEQFF
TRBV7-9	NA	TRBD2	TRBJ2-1	TGTGCCAGCACTCTAGCGGGAGGGGGCAATGAGCAGTTCTTC	CASTLAGGGNEQFF
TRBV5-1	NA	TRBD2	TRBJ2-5	TGCGCCAGCAGCTTGGGTACTAGCGGGAGTGGGGAGACCCAGTACTTC	CASSLGTSGSGETQYF
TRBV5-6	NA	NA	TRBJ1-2	TGTGCCAGCAGCTTGACAGCTACCAACTATGGCTACACCTTC	CASSLTATNYGYTF
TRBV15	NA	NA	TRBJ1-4	TGTGCCACCAGCCGATCAGCTAATGAAAAACTGTTTTTT	CATSRSANEKLFF
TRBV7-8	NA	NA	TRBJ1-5	TGTGCCAGCAGCTTAGCGGGGCAGCCCCAGCATTTT	CASSLAGQPQHF
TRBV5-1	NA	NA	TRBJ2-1	TGCGCCAGCAGCTTGGAGAGTAGCGGACGGGAGTTCTTC	CASSLESSGREFF
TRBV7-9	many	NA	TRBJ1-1	TGTGCCAGCAGCTCCCAGGGGACTGAAGCTTTCTTT	CASSSQGTEAFF
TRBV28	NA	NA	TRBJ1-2	TGTGCCAGCAGTCTAAGTTGGGGGCCCAACTATGGCTACACCTTC	CASSLSWGPNYGYTF
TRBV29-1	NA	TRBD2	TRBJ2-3	TGCAGCGTGGCCGGGACTAGCGGGACAGATACGCAGTATTTT	CSVAGTSGTDTQYF
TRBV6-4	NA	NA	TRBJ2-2	TGTGCCAGCCACTCGGCGGCGAACACCGGGGAGCTGTTTTTT	CASHSAANTGELFF
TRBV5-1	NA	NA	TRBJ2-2	TGCGCCAGCAGCTTTAGCGGAAACACCGGGGAGCTGTTTTTT	CASSFSGNTGELFF
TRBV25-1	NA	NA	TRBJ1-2	TGTGCCAGCACCCAACAGGGAGGCCATGGCTACACCTTC	CASTQQGGHGYTF
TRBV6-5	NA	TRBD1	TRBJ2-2	TGTGCCAGCAGATGGGACAGGGGGTATGCCGGGGAGCTGTTTTTT	CASRWDRGYAGELFF
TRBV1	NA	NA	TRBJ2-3	TGCACCAGCAGCCAAGAAGCCGGGACTAGCTTCTCCGATACGCAGTATTTT	CTSSQEAGTSFSDTQYF
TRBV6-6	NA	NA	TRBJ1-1	TGTGCCAGCAGGGGACAAGCGAACACTGAAGCTTTCTTT	CASRGQANTEAFF
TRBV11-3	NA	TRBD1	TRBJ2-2	TGTGCCAGCAGCCTAGGCAGGGGGCGAAGCACCGGGGAGCTGTTTTTT	CASSLGRGRSTGELFF
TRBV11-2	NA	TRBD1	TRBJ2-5	TGTGCCAGCAGCTTAGAACAGGGGGCTTGGGAGACCCAGTACTTC	CASSLEQGAWETQYF
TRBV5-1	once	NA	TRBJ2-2	TGCGCCAGCAGATTACAGGGAGTTGACGGGGAGCTGTTTTTT	CASRLQGVDGELFF
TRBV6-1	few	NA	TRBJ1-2	TGTGCCAGCAGTGAAAGTGCACTCAATGGCTACACCTTC	CASSESALNGYTF
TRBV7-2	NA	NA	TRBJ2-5	TGTGCCAGCAGCATGGACAGAACTGGAGAGACCCAGTACTTC	CASSMDRTGETQYF
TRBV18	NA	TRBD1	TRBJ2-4	TGTGCCAGCTCAAGCCCAGACAGGGTCCCGATTCAGTACTTC	CASSSPDRVPIQYF
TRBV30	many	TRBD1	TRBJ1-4	TGTGCCCGGGAGGACCGGACAGGGGATGAAAAACTGTTTTTT	CAREDRTGDEKLFF
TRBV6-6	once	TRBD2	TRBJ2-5	TGTGCCAGCAGTTTAGCCGGACTAGCGGGGCAAGAGACCCAGTACTTC	CASSLAGLAGQETQYF
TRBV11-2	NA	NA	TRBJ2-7	TGTGCCAGCAGCTCCGAGACAGGCTCCTACGAGCAGTACTTC	CASSSETGSYEQYF
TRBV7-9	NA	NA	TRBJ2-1	TGTGCCAGCAGCTTAGGGTGGGGGAGCTCCTACAATGAGCAGTTCTTC	CASSLGWGSSYNEQFF
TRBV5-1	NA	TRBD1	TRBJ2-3	TGCGCCAGCAGCTTGGGGGTAAACGGACAGGGTCTAGATACGCAGTATTTT	CASSLGVNGQGLDTQYF
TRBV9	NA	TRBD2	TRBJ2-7	TGTGCCAGCAGCGTAGGAGGACTAGCGGGGTTCTACGAGCAGTACTTC	CASSVGGLAGFYEQYF
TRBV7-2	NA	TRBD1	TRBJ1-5	TGTGCCAGCAGCCTCGAGACAGGGCGGCCCCAGCATTTT	CASSLETGRPQHF
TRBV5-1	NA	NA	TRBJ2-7	TGCGCCAGCAGCCCGGGAGGGGCAGGGGGCTCCTACGAGCAGTACTTC	CASSPGGAGGSYEQYF
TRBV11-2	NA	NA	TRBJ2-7	TGTGCCAGCAGCTTAGCGCCAGCACAGGGTTACGAGCAGTACTTC	CASSLAPAQGYEQYF
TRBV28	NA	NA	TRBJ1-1	TGTGCCAGCAGACTACCCCGGGGGGGAGAAAAGAACACTGAAGCTTTCTTT	CASRLPRGGEKNTEAFF
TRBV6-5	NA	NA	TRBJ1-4	TGTGCCAGCAGTTACTACAGGGTCGGAGAAAAACTGTTTTTT	CASSYYRVGEKLFF
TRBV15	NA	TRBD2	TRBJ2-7	TGTGCCACCAGCGGCGGACTAAGCGGGAGGTACGAGCAGTACTTC	CATSGGLSGRYEQYF
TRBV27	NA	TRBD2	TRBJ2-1	TGTGCCAGCAGTAAGAGATGGACAGGGGGGACTAGCGGGCACAATGAGCAGTTCTTC	CASSKRWTGGTSGHNEQFF
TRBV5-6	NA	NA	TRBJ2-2	TGTGCCAGCAGCTTGTCGGGGGCGGGGACCGGGGAGCTGTTTTTT	CASSLSGAGTGELFF
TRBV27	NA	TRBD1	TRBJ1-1	TGTGCCAGCAGTGGGGCAGGGGGCTTAGCTTTCTTT	CASSGAGGLAFF
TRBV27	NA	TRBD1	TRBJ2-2	TGTGCCAGCAGTTTTGGACAGGGGGCATCCGGGGAGCTGTTTTTT	CASSFGQGASGELFF
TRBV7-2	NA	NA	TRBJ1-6	TGTGCCAGCAGCAAGCCTCAACAAAATTCACCCCTCCACTTT	CASSKPQQNSPLHF
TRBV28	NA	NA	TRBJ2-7	TGTGCCAGCAGTTTGGAGGGGCAGGCCTACGAGCAGTACTTC	CASSLEGQAYEQYF
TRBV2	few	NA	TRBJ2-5	TGTGCCAGCTTTCTCGTCCAAGAGACCCAGTACTTC	CASFLVQETQYF
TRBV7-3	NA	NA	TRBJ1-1	TGTGCCAGCAGCTTGAACAGAGACACTGAAGCTTTCTTT	CASSLNRDTEAFF
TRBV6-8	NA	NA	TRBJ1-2	TGTGCCAGCAGTTACCCGCTCTATGGCTACACCTTC	CASSYPLYGYTF
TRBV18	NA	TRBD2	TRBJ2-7	TGTGCCAGCTCACGGGGGACTAGCGGGAGGAGCTCCTACGAGCAGTACTTC	CASSRGTSGRSSYEQYF
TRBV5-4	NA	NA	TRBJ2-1	TGTGCCAGCCGTCTTAGCTCCTACAATGAGCAGTTCTTC	CASRLSSYNEQFF